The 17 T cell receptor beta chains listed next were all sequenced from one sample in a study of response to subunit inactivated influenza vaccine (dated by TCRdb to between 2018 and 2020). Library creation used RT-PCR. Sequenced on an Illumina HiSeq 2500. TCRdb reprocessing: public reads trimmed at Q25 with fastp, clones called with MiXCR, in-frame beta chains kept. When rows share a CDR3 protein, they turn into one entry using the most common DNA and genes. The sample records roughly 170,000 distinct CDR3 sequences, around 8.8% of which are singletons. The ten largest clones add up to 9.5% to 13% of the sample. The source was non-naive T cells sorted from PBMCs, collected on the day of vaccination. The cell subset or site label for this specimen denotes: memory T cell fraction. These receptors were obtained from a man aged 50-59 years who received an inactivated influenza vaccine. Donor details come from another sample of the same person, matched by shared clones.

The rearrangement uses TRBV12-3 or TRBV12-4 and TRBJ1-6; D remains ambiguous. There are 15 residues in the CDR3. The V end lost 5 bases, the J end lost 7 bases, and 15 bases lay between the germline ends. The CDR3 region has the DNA TGTGCCAGCAGTCCCGGGCCGATGCAGAATTCACCCCTCCACTTT. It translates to CASSPGPMQNSPLHF.

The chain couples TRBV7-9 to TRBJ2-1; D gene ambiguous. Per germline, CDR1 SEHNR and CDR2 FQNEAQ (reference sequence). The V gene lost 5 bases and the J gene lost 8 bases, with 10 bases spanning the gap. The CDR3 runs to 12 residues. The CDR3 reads CASSNQKYEQFF. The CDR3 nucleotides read TGTGCCAGCAGCAATCAAAAGTATGAGCAGTTCTTC.

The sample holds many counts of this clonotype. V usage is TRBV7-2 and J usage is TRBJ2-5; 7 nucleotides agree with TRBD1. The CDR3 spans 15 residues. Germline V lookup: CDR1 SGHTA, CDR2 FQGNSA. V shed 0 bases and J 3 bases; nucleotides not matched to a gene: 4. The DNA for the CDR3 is TGTGCCAGCAGCTTAGCTGGGACAGCGAAAGAGACCCAGTACTTC. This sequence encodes CASSLAGTAKETQYF.

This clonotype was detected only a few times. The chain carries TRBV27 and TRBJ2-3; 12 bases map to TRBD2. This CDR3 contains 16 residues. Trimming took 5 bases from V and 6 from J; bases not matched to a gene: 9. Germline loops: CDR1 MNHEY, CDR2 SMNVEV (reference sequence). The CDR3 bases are TGTGCCAGCAGTCCGTCTAGCGGGGGGGCCGATGATACGCAGTATTTT. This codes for CASSPSSGGADDTQYF.

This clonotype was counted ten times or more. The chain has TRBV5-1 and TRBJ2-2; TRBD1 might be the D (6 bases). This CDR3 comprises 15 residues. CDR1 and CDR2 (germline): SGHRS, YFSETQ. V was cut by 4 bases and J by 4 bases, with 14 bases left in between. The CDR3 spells CASSVGQSGTGELFF. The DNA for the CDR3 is TGCGCCAGCAGCGTTGGACAGTCGGGCACCGGGGAGCTGTTTTTT.

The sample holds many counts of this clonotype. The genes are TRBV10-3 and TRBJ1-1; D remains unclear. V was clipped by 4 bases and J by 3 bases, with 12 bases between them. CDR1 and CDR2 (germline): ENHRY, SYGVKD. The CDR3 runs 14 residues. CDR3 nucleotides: TGTGCCATCAGTGGGAGAGGGTTAGACACTGAAGCTTTCTTT. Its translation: CAISGRGLDTEAFF.

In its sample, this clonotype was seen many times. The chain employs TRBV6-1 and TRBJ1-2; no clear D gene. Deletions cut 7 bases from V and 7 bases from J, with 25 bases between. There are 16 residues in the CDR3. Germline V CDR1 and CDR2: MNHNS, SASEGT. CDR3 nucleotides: TGTGCCAGCAATGACGGGTCCTACGGAGCTCCTGGTGGCTACACCTTC. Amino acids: CASNDGSYGAPGGYTF.

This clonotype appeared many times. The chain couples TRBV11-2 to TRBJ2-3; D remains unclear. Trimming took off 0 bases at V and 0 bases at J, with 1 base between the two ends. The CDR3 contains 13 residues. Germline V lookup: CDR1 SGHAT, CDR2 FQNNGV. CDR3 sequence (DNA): TGTGCCAGCAGCTTAGATAGCACAGATACGCAGTATTTT. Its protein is CASSLDSTDTQYF. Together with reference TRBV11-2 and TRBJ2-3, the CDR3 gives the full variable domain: EAGVAQSPRYKIIEKRQSVAFWCNPISGHATLYWYQQILGQGPKLLIQFQNNGVVDDSQLPKDRFSAERLKGVDSTLKIQPAKLEDSAVYLCASSLDSTDTQYFGPGTRLTVL.

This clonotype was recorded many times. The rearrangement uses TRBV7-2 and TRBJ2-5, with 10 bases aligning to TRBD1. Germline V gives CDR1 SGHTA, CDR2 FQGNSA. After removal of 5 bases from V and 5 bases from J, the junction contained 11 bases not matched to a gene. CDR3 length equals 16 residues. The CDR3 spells CASSVTGTGVRETQYF. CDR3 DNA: TGTGCCAGCAGCGTAACCGGGACAGGGGTTAGGGAGACCCAGTACTTC.

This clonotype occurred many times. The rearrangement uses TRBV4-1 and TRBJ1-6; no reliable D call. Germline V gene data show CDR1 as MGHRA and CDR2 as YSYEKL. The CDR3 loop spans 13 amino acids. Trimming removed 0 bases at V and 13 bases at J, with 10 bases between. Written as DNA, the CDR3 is TGCGCCAGCAGCCAAGATTTTGGTTTTCCCCTCCACTTT. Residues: CASSQDFGFPLHF.

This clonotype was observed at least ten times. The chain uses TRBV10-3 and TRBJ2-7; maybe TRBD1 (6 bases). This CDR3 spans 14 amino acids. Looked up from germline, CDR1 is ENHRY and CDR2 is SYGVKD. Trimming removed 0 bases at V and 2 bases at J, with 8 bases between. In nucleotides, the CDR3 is TGTGCCATCAGTGAGTCGAGGGACACCTACGAGCAGTACTTC. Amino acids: CAISESRDTYEQYF.

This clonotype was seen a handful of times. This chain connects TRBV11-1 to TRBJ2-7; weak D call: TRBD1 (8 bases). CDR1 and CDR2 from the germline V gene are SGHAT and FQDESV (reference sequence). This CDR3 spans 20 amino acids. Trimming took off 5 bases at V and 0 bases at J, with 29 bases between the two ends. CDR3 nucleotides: TGTGCCAGCAGCCTTGACCGGGGGGACAGGCTATCTAGGAGCTCCTACGAGCAGTACTTC. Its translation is CASSLDRGDRLSRSSYEQYF.

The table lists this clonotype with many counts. The CDR3 DNA follows: TGCGCCAGCAGCTCCAACGCACGGGAAGAGCAGTACTTC. The encoded protein is CASSSNAREEQYF. The chain has TRBV5-1 and TRBJ2-7; the D gene is possibly TRBD2 (5 bases). CDR1 and CDR2 (germline): SGHRS, YFSETQ. V was shortened by 3 bases and J by 7 bases, with 14 bases between the two germline ends. This CDR3 spans 13 amino acids.

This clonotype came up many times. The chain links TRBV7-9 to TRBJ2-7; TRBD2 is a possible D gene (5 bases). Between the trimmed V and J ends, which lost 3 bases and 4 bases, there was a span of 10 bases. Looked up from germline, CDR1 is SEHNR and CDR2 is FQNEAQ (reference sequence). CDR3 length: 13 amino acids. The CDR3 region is CASSLRVEYEQYF. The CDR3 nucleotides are TGTGCCAGCAGCTTGCGGGTTGAATACGAGCAGTACTTC.

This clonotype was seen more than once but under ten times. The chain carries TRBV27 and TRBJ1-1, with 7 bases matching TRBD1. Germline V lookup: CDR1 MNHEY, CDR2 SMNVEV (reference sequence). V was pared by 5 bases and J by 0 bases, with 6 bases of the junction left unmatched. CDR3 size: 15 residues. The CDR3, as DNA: TGTGCCAGCAGTCATGACAGGGAAATGAACACTGAAGCTTTCTTT. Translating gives CASSHDREMNTEAFF.

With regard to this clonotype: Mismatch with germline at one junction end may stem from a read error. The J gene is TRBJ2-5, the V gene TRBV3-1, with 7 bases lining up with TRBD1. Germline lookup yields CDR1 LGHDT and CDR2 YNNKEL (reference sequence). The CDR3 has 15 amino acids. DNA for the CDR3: TGTGCCAGCAGCCAAGTCGACAGGGCGCAAGGGACCCAGTACTTC. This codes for CASSQVDRAQGTQYF.

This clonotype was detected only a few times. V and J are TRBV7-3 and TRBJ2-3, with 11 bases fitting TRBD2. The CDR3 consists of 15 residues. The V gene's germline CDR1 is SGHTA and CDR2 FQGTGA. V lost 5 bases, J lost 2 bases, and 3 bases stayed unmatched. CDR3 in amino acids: CASSPLAGDTDTQYF. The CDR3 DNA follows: TGTGCCAGCAGCCCACTAGCGGGAGACACAGATACGCAGTATTTT.